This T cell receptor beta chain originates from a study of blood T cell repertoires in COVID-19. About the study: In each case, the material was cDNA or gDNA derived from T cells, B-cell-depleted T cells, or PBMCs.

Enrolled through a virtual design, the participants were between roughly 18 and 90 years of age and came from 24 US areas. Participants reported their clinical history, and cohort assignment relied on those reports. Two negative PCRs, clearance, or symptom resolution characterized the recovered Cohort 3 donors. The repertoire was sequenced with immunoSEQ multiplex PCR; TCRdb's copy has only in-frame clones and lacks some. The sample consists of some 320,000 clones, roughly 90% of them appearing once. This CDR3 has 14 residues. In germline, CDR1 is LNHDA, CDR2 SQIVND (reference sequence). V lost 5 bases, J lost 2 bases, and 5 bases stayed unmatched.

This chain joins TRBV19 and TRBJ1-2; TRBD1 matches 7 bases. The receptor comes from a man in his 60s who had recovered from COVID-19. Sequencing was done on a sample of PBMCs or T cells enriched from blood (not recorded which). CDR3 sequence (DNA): TGTGCCAGTAGTGCGAGGACAGGAAACTATGGCTACACCTTC. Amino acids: CASSARTGNYGYTF. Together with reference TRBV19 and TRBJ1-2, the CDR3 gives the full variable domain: DGGITQSPKYLFRKEGQNVTLSCEQNLNHDAMYWYRQDPGQGLRLIYYSQIVNDFQKGDIAEGYSVSREKKESFPLTVTSAQKNPTAFYLCASSARTGNYGYTFGSGTRLTVV.